This TCR beta chain comes out of a study of cytotoxic CD8 clonotypes in ibrutinib-treated CLL. Notes on the study in general: At ibrutinib response, clonality increased, and at progression it declined back toward baseline. Patients had baseline clonality above age-matched healthy donors, and this clonality moved with circulating CD8+ T-cell counts.

Genomic DNA (roughly 1.8 micrograms) was obtained from cryopreserved PBMCs for construction of TCR beta libraries. Some clones are missing from TCRdb's copy, which holds only in-frame ones; the method was immunoSEQ multiplex PCR. Among roughly 110,000 clones listed, about 50% were seen once. V lost 3 bases to trimming and J lost 8 bases; unmatched junction nucleotides: 7. Germline V gene data show CDR1 as SGDLS and CDR2 as YYNGEE. The CDR3 length is 13 residues. The table lists this clone with a count of one. The antigen is not known. The rearrangement joins TRBV9 to TRBJ1-2, with 7 bases that match TRBD1. This clonotype was sampled from a human donor with chronic lymphocytic leukemia. Source: PBMCs, taken after 24 months of ibrutinib treatment. The CDR3 DNA is TGTGCCAGCAGCGCAGGGGGGACGGCCGGCTACACCTTC. Its protein is CASSAGGTAGYTF.